These T cell receptor beta chains were read from a single sample in a study of beta chain features in type 1 diabetes. The data were produced by immunoSEQ multiplex PCR, yet TCRdb's version contains in-frame clones alone and is incomplete. The sample has about 240,000 clones; over 11% are singletons. Sequences were obtained from naive CD4+ T cells from blood. The source of these receptors is a man under 40 with type 1 diabetes. Both conserved end residues are part of each CDR3. The order of the fields is D gene, J gene, V gene, clone size, CDR3 DNA, CDR3 protein. The D gene is left open where the match is weak. Part of the rows lack a size; the others show once, few, many or a class for expanded clones.

d_gene: .; j_gene: TRBJ2-7; v_gene: TRBV11-3; abundance: .; CDR3nt: TGTGCCAGCAGCCCCGGTGAGGGCTACGAGCAGTACTTC; CDR3aa: CASSPGEGYEQYF
d_gene: TRBD1; j_gene: TRBJ2-5; v_gene: TRBV7-8; abundance: .; CDR3nt: TGTGCCAGCAGCCTGACAGGGTCGCGAGAGACCCAGTACTTC; CDR3aa: CASSLTGSRETQYF
d_gene: .; j_gene: TRBJ1-2; v_gene: TRBV9; abundance: .; CDR3nt: TGTGCCAGCAGCGTAGACAGGAACTATGGCTACACCTTC; CDR3aa: CASSVDRNYGYTF
d_gene: TRBD2; j_gene: TRBJ2-3; v_gene: TRBV18; abundance: .; CDR3nt: TGTGCCAGCTCACCACGATCTCTAGCGGGGCGCACAGATACGCAGTATTTT; CDR3aa: CASSPRSLAGRTDTQYF
d_gene: .; j_gene: TRBJ2-7; v_gene: TRBV6-5; abundance: .; CDR3nt: TGTGCCAGCAGTTACTCGTCAGGGGCCTACGAGCAGTACTTC; CDR3aa: CASSYSSGAYEQYF
d_gene: TRBD1; j_gene: TRBJ2-7; v_gene: TRBV4-1; abundance: few; CDR3nt: TGCGCCAGCAGCCGGATCAGGGTGGGGACAGGGGCCGACGAGCAGTACTTC; CDR3aa: CASSRIRVGTGADEQYF
d_gene: TRBD2; j_gene: TRBJ2-3; v_gene: TRBV27; abundance: few; CDR3nt: TGTGCCAGCAATTACTACCCGGCTAGCGGGGCAGATACGCAGTATTTT; CDR3aa: CASNYYPASGADTQYF
d_gene: .; j_gene: TRBJ2-3; v_gene: TRBV7-9; abundance: few; CDR3nt: TGTGCCAGCAGCTTATTCTACTTCACAGATACGCAGTATTTT; CDR3aa: CASSLFYFTDTQYF
d_gene: .; j_gene: TRBJ2-7; v_gene: TRBV7-8; abundance: .; CDR3nt: TGTGCCAGCAGCTTAGACCGGGTCTACGAGCAGTACTTC; CDR3aa: CASSLDRVYEQYF
d_gene: .; j_gene: TRBJ1-2; v_gene: TRBV2; abundance: few; CDR3nt: TGTGCCAGCAGTGATGCGGGGAATGGCTACACCTTC; CDR3aa: CASSDAGNGYTF
d_gene: .; j_gene: TRBJ2-3; v_gene: TRBV29-1; abundance: few; CDR3nt: TGCAGCGTTGTAAGGGGTGTTCCAGATACGCAGTATTTT; CDR3aa: CSVVRGVPDTQYF
d_gene: .; j_gene: TRBJ1-2; v_gene: TRBV19; abundance: .; CDR3nt: TGTGCCAGTAGTATCACGGGGATCAAGACGGGCTACACCTTC; CDR3aa: CASSITGIKTGYTF
d_gene: .; j_gene: TRBJ2-5; v_gene: TRBV5-4; abundance: few; CDR3nt: TGTGCCAGCAGCCCTACGGAGCTTCGGGAGACCCAGTACTTC; CDR3aa: CASSPTELRETQYF
d_gene: .; j_gene: TRBJ2-5; v_gene: TRBV2; abundance: few; CDR3nt: TGTGCCAGCAGGACGGACCGGAGGACGGAGACCCAGTACTTC; CDR3aa: CASRTDRRTETQYF
d_gene: TRBD2; j_gene: TRBJ2-7; v_gene: TRBV5-1; abundance: few; CDR3nt: TGCGCCAGCAGCTCCACTAGCGGGAGTAGCGAGCAGTACTTC; CDR3aa: CASSSTSGSSEQYF
d_gene: .; j_gene: TRBJ2-2; v_gene: TRBV2; abundance: few; CDR3nt: TGTGCCAGCAGTGAACATGTAGCCGGGGAGCTGTTTTTT; CDR3aa: CASSEHVAGELFF
d_gene: TRBD1; j_gene: TRBJ1-1; v_gene: TRBV6-5; abundance: .; CDR3nt: TGTGCCAGCAGTTGGCCGGGACAGGGGAACACTGAAGCTTTCTTT; CDR3aa: CASSWPGQGNTEAFF
d_gene: TRBD1; j_gene: TRBJ1-1; v_gene: TRBV5-1; abundance: .; CDR3nt: TGCGCCAGCAGCCCTGGACAGGGAAGGGACACTGAAGCTTTCTTT; CDR3aa: CASSPGQGRDTEAFF
d_gene: .; j_gene: TRBJ2-1; v_gene: TRBV5-1; abundance: few; CDR3nt: TGCGCCAGCAGCTTGGGATGGCCAAGCTCCTACAATGAGCAGTTCTTC; CDR3aa: CASSLGWPSSYNEQFF
d_gene: .; j_gene: TRBJ2-7; v_gene: TRBV11-2; abundance: .; CDR3nt: TGTGCCAGCAGCTTAGGGTTGACAGGTTTTCTATACGAGCAGTACTTC; CDR3aa: CASSLGLTGFLYEQYF
d_gene: TRBD2; j_gene: TRBJ2-1; v_gene: TRBV7-9; abundance: few; CDR3nt: TGTGCCAGCAGCCTGACTAGCGGGGGCGAAAATGAGCAGTTCTTC; CDR3aa: CASSLTSGGENEQFF
d_gene: TRBD1; j_gene: TRBJ1-6; v_gene: TRBV23-1; abundance: many; CDR3nt: TGCGCCAGCAGTCCCTATTCCCTGGGACAGGGGGCCGAGGCCCTCCACTTT; CDR3aa: CASSPYSLGQGAEALHF
d_gene: TRBD2; j_gene: TRBJ2-2; v_gene: TRBV30; abundance: few; CDR3nt: TGTGCCTGGAGTGTTTCCCTAGCGGGAGGGGGCGGGGAGCTGTTTTTT; CDR3aa: CAWSVSLAGGGGELFF
d_gene: TRBD1; j_gene: TRBJ2-6; v_gene: TRBV9; abundance: few; CDR3nt: TGTGCCAGCAGCGCCTCCGGGACAGGGGGTACTGGGGCCAACGTCCTGACTTTC; CDR3aa: CASSASGTGGTGANVLTF
d_gene: .; j_gene: TRBJ2-7; v_gene: TRBV2; abundance: few; CDR3nt: TGTGCCAGCAGTGTGATCCGTAGCTCCTACGAGCAGTACTTC; CDR3aa: CASSVIRSSYEQYF
d_gene: .; j_gene: TRBJ2-5; v_gene: TRBV9; abundance: few; CDR3nt: TGTGCCAGCAGCGCCCCTGGAGGGGTAGAGACCCAGTACTTC; CDR3aa: CASSAPGGVETQYF
d_gene: .; j_gene: TRBJ1-1; v_gene: TRBV29-1; abundance: few; CDR3nt: TGCAGCGTGTACAGGGAGAACACTGAAGCTTTCTTT; CDR3aa: CSVYRENTEAFF
d_gene: .; j_gene: TRBJ1-2; v_gene: TRBV29-1; abundance: few; CDR3nt: TGCAGCGTCCCCGAGGCGGGGAGCTATGGCTACACCTTC; CDR3aa: CSVPEAGSYGYTF
d_gene: TRBD1; j_gene: TRBJ1-4; v_gene: TRBV10-3; abundance: .; CDR3nt: TGTGCCATCAGTGAGGTCGGACAGGGGGGAAAACTGTTTTTT; CDR3aa: CAISEVGQGGKLFF
d_gene: TRBD1; j_gene: TRBJ1-5; v_gene: TRBV19; abundance: .; CDR3nt: TGTGCCAGTTTTGCCGGGACAGGAGTCAATCAGCCCCAGCATTTT; CDR3aa: CASFAGTGVNQPQHF
d_gene: .; j_gene: TRBJ1-1; v_gene: TRBV19; abundance: .; CDR3nt: TGTGCCAGTAGCCCAGATTCCCCCGTCCCTGAAGCTTTCTTT; CDR3aa: CASSPDSPVPEAFF
d_gene: .; j_gene: TRBJ2-3; v_gene: TRBV19; abundance: few; CDR3nt: TGTGCCAGTAGAACAGGGCCGGCCACAGATACGCAGTATTTT; CDR3aa: CASRTGPATDTQYF
d_gene: TRBD2; j_gene: TRBJ2-5; v_gene: TRBV5-4; abundance: few; CDR3nt: TGTGCCAGCAGGCTAGCGGGGGTTGGAGAGACCCAGTACTTC; CDR3aa: CASRLAGVGETQYF
d_gene: TRBD1; j_gene: TRBJ2-3; v_gene: TRBV5-1; abundance: .; CDR3nt: TGCGCCAGCAGCGTTCAAGGACAGGGGGCAGATACGCAGTATTTT; CDR3aa: CASSVQGQGADTQYF
d_gene: TRBD2; j_gene: TRBJ2-6; v_gene: TRBV11-3; abundance: .; CDR3nt: TGTGCCAGCAGCCGGGGGGGGGCTGGGGCCAACGTCCTGACTTTC; CDR3aa: CASSRGGAGANVLTF
d_gene: .; j_gene: TRBJ1-2; v_gene: TRBV4-1; abundance: few; CDR3nt: TGCGCCAGCAGCCAGACAAGTAGTTATGGCTACACCTTC; CDR3aa: CASSQTSSYGYTF
d_gene: .; j_gene: TRBJ2-2; v_gene: TRBV7-9; abundance: .; CDR3nt: TGTGCCAGCAGCTTCCGCGGGACGACCGGGGAGCTGTTTTTT; CDR3aa: CASSFRGTTGELFF
d_gene: .; j_gene: TRBJ1-1; v_gene: TRBV20-1; abundance: .; CDR3nt: TGCAGTGCTAGAGTCCACGGTGAAGCTTTCTTT; CDR3aa: CSARVHGEAFF
d_gene: .; j_gene: TRBJ1-1; v_gene: TRBV6-5; abundance: .; CDR3nt: TGTGCCAGCAGTCCCAAGGGGGACACTGAAGCTTTCTTT; CDR3aa: CASSPKGDTEAFF
d_gene: TRBD1; j_gene: TRBJ2-3; v_gene: TRBV7-2; abundance: .; CDR3nt: TGTGCCAGCAGCAGCGGGACAGGGCCCCCCACAGATACGCAGTATTTT; CDR3aa: CASSSGTGPPTDTQYF
d_gene: TRBD1; j_gene: TRBJ2-1; v_gene: TRBV19; abundance: .; CDR3nt: TGTGCCAGTAGCTCCGGGACAGGGACCTACAATGAGCAGTTCTTC; CDR3aa: CASSSGTGTYNEQFF
d_gene: .; j_gene: TRBJ2-7; v_gene: TRBV5-1; abundance: few; CDR3nt: TGCGCCAGCAGCTTGGTTGGAGGACGAGTAGAGGAGCAGTACTTC; CDR3aa: CASSLVGGRVEEQYF
d_gene: .; j_gene: TRBJ2-7; v_gene: TRBV6-5; abundance: .; CDR3nt: TGTGCCAGCAGCCGGGACACCTACGAGCAGTACTTC; CDR3aa: CASSRDTYEQYF
d_gene: TRBD2; j_gene: TRBJ2-1; v_gene: TRBV18; abundance: few; CDR3nt: TGTGCCAGCTCACCACCGGCTAGCGGGTACAATGAGCAGTTCTTC; CDR3aa: CASSPPASGYNEQFF
d_gene: .; j_gene: TRBJ2-5; v_gene: TRBV6-5; abundance: .; CDR3nt: TGTGCCAGCAGTCCGGACAGACAACAAGAGACCCAGTACTTC; CDR3aa: CASSPDRQQETQYF
d_gene: .; j_gene: TRBJ2-7; v_gene: TRBV7-2; abundance: .; CDR3nt: TGTGCCAGCAGGGGAAAGGCGGGCTCCTACGAGCAGTACTTC; CDR3aa: CASRGKAGSYEQYF
d_gene: TRBD1; j_gene: TRBJ1-2; v_gene: TRBV30; abundance: .; CDR3nt: TGTGCCTGGAGCCCGACAGGGGGCCCGCGGGGCTACACCTTC; CDR3aa: CAWSPTGGPRGYTF
d_gene: TRBD2; j_gene: TRBJ2-7; v_gene: TRBV29-1; abundance: .; CDR3nt: TGCAGCGTTGACGGACTAGCGGGAGGGTTGCCTAACGAGCAGTACTTC; CDR3aa: CSVDGLAGGLPNEQYF
d_gene: .; j_gene: TRBJ1-5; v_gene: TRBV7-2; abundance: .; CDR3nt: TGTGCCAGCAGCCCGGGGGGGGCAAGGGGCAATCAGCCCCAGCATTTT; CDR3aa: CASSPGGARGNQPQHF
d_gene: TRBD2; j_gene: TRBJ2-7; v_gene: TRBV6-6; abundance: few; CDR3nt: TGTGCCAGCAGTAGGGGACTAGCGGGAATCAGCGAGCAGTACTTC; CDR3aa: CASSRGLAGISEQYF
d_gene: .; j_gene: TRBJ1-5; v_gene: TRBV7-6; abundance: few; CDR3nt: TGTGCCAGCAGCGCTAGTTGGAATCAGCCCCAGCATTTT; CDR3aa: CASSASWNQPQHF